The 9 T cell receptor beta chains presented below share a single source sample, sequenced in a study of response to subunit inactivated influenza vaccine. TCRdb independently ran MiXCR on the RT-PCR reads; one entry per CDR3 protein. This table has roughly 500,000 distinct CDR3 sequences, roughly 23% appearing once. These same records also appear under a second study, on T cells expressing NK-cell markers. That paper notes: A 5'RACE template switching approach incorporating UMIs was used to make TCR beta cDNA.

The material was CD4+ T cells sorted from PBMCs, obtained 11 to 12 days after vaccination. All receptors derive from a man aged 50 or older who received an inactivated influenza vaccine.

This clonotype was seen a few times. This rearrangement joins TRBV11-2 to TRBJ2-7; no reliable D call. Trimming stripped 3 bases from V and 4 bases from J, with 7 bases between. This CDR3 spans 12 amino acids. Germline V gene sequence: CDR1 SGHAT, CDR2 FQNNGV. The CDR3 nucleotides are TGTGCCAGCAGCTTCGGAAGGTACGAGCAGTACTTC. Residues: CASSFGRYEQYF.

This clonotype turned up a few times. The genes are TRBV10-3 and TRBJ2-2, with D tentatively TRBD2 (5 bases). Germline V CDR1 and CDR2: ENHRY, SYGVKD. The CDR3 has 14 amino acids. Trimming left V 8 bases short and J 5 bases short, with 15 bases between. The CDR3 loop reads CAIGFATGTGELFF. DNA of the CDR3: TGTGCCATCGGTTTCGCAACGGGGACCGGGGAGCTGTTTTTT.

The V gene is TRBV10-3, the J gene TRBJ2-5; D possibly corresponds to TRBD1 (6 bases). Germline loops: CDR1 ENHRY, CDR2 SYGVKD. With 4 bases removed from V and 5 bases from J, the gap between germline ends came to 14 bases. There are 14 residues in the CDR3. The CDR3 DNA is TGTGCCATCAGTGTGGGTACAGGGATGGAGACCCAGTACTTC. Translating it yields CAISVGTGMETQYF.

This clonotype was picked up a small number of times. The V call is TRBV7-8, the J call TRBJ2-7, with D possibly matching TRBD1 (6 bases). Trimming cost V 5 bases and J 2 bases, with 19 bases left between them. Germline CDR1 and CDR2: SGHVS and FQNEAQ. There are 16 residues in the CDR3. The DNA of the CDR3 is TGTGCCAGCAGCCTAGAGACAGGAAGTTTTACCTACGAGCAGTACTTC. The encoded protein is CASSLETGSFTYEQYF.

The V gene is TRBV10-3, the J gene TRBJ2-5; 12 nucleotides agree with TRBD1. The CDR3 loop spans 21 amino acids. V shed 3 bases, J shed 5 bases, and the junction held 22 bases outside the gene matches. Germline CDR1 reads ENHRY; CDR2 reads SYGVKD. CDR3 region: CAISEKGQGAEKRPFWETQYF. Written as DNA, the CDR3 is TGTGCCATCAGTGAAAAGGGACAGGGGGCAGAAAAACGACCCTTCTGGGAGACCCAGTACTTC.

The rearrangement links TRBV6-2 or TRBV6-3 to TRBJ1-5, with D uncertain. CDR3 size: 15 residues. The V gene's germline CDR1 is MNHEY and CDR2 SVGEGT. The V end lost 4 bases, the J end lost 4 bases, and 14 bases lay between the germline ends. CDR3 amino acids: CASSSVEGRNQPQHF. CDR3 DNA sequence: TGTGCCAGCAGTTCAGTCGAGGGTCGGAATCAGCCCCAGCATTTT.

This sequence joins TRBV28 and TRBJ2-3; 7 bases fit TRBD1. The V and J ends lost 5 bases and 4 bases, in that order; junction bases with no gene match: 9. The CDR3 has 15 residues. CDR1 MDHEN and CDR2 SYDVKM come from the germline V gene. CDR3 coding DNA: TGTGCCAGCAGTACAGGGGCTCACGGGCCAGATACGCAGTATTTT. This translates into CASSTGAHGPDTQYF. The variable domain in full, completed from reference TRBV28 and TRBJ2-3, reads DVKVTQSSRYLVKRTGEKVFLECVQDMDHENMFWYRQDPGLGLRLIYFSYDVKMKEKGDIPEGYSVSREKKERFSLILESASTNQTSMYLCASSTGAHGPDTQYFGPGTRLTVL.

J is TRBJ2-1 and V is TRBV7-2; 7 bases map to TRBD2. Per the germline V gene, CDR1 is SGHTA and CDR2 is FQGNSA. The CDR3 runs 16 residues. Trimming removed 2 bases from V and 4 bases from J; junction bases left unmatched: 8. As DNA, the CDR3 is TGTGCCAGCAGCTTAAGGCTAGCGGATAATTACAATGAGCAGTTCTTC. Protein: CASSLRLADNYNEQFF.

The gene calls are TRBV24-1 and TRBJ2-1; D is perhaps TRBD1 or TRBD2 (5 bases each). Germline CDR1 KGHDR, CDR2 SFDVKD. There are 15 residues in the CDR3. The V and J ends lost 7 bases and 6 bases respectively, with 18 bases between them. The CDR3 is CATSAPGREPNEQFF. The DNA of the CDR3 is TGTGCCACCAGCGCACCGGGACGGGAACCCAATGAGCAGTTCTTC.